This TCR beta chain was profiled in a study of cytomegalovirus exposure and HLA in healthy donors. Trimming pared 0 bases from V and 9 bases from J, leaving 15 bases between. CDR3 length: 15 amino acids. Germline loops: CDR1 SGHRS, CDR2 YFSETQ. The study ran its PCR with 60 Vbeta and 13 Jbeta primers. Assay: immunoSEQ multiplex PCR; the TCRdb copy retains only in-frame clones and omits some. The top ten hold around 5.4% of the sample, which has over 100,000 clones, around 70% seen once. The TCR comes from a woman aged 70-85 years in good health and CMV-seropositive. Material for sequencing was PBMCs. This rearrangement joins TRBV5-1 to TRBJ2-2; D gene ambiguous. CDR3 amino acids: CASSLAGGVVWELFF. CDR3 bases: TGCGCCAGCAGCTTGGCGGGTGGAGTTGTTTGGGAGCTGTTTTTT.